This TCR beta chain was observed in a study of Ad26.COV2.S vaccination and SARS-CoV-2 variants. Across the study: Doses of Ad26.COV2.S were injected into muscle once or twice, 56 days apart.

This sample's treatment: roughly 20 received Ad26.COV2.S at low or high dose, single or two shots; about 5 received placebo; per-sample allocation not given. Sampling occurred on day 63 after the first vaccine or placebo injection. An Ad26 vector that expressed Wuhan-strain SARS-CoV-2 spike constituted the vaccine. On this clone itself: Its target is not known.

Study results and caveats: Vaccinated individuals (as opposed to placebo recipients) had higher spike-specific TCR breadth. Substantial response breadth was reportedly seen for spike-specific CD8+ and CD4+ T cells after vaccination.

Repertoires were generated with immunoSEQ multiplex PCR, while TCRdb's copy carries only in-frame clones and drops some. The sample carries 350,000 to 400,000 clones, about 91% recorded once. V was shortened by 4 bases and J by 3 bases, with 15 bases between the two germline ends. The CDR3 loop spans 14 amino acids. The germline gives CDR1 SQVTM, CDR2 ANQGSEA. Sequenced here: peripheral blood, sampled in a trial of Ad26.COV2.S vaccine versus placebo. The sequence derives from a person aged 18-60 years who received the Ad26.COV2.S COVID-19 vaccine or a placebo. The chain carries TRBV29-1 and TRBJ1-1, with D uncertain. The CDR3 loop reads CSVASGNADTEAFF. CDR3 DNA sequence: TGCAGCGTTGCAAGCGGGAATGCCGACACTGAAGCTTTCTTT.